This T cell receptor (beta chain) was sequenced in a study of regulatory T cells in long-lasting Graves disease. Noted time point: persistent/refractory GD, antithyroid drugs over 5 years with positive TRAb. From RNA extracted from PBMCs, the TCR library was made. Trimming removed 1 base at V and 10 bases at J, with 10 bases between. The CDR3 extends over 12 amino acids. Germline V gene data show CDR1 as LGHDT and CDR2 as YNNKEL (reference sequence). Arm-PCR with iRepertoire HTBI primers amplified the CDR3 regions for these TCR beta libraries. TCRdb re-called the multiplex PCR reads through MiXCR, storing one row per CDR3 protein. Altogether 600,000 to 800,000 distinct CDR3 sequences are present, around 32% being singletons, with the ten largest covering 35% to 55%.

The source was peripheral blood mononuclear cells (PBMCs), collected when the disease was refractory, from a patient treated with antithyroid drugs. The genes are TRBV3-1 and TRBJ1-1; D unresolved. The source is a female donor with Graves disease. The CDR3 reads CASSQALRVAFF. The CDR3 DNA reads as TGTGCCAGCAGCCAAGCGCTTCGGGTAGCTTTCTTT. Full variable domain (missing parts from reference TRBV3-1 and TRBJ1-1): DTAVSQTPKYLVTQMGNDKSIKCEQNLGHDTMYWYKQDSKKFLKIMFSYNNKELIINETVPNRFSPKSPDKAHLNLHINSLELGDSAVYFCASSQALRVAFFGQGTRLTVV.